A single sample is the source of the 30 T cell receptor beta chains below, sequenced in a study of blood T cell repertoires in COVID-19 (dated by TCRdb to 2020 to 2022). To prepare the library, the immunoSEQ multiplex PCR assay was applied. TCRdb took over this immuneACCESS table, retaining in-frame rearrangements with V and J assigned. Such tables are incomplete; in checked studies, under half of the missing clones stem from an unresolved V gene, and the remainder is unexplained. Recorded for this sample are roughly 150,000 clones; about 79% of them occurred a single time. Of the sample, approximately 7.1% falls within the top ten clones. Sequencing was carried out using peripheral blood. All receptors come from a woman between 45 and 65 years old in a cohort sampled during active or convalescent COVID-19.

CDR3 sequence: CASTPNPTSGGETQYF. The DNA of the CDR3 is TGTGCCAGCACCCCAAACCCCACTAGCGGGGGAGAGACCCAGTACTTC. The chain combines TRBV11-2 with TRBJ2-5; 11 nucleotides agree with TRBD2. Germline V gene lookup returns CDR1 SGHAT and CDR2 FQNNGV. V trimming: 7 bases; J trimming: 4 bases; junction bases outside the gene matches: 11. The CDR3 covers 16 residues.

The chain couples TRBV3-1 (or the pseudogene TRBV3-2) to TRBJ1-2; D gene uncertain. The CDR3 runs to 16 residues. In germline, CDR1 is LGHDT, CDR2 YNNKEL (reference sequence). The ends were cut back, 4 bases at V and 7 bases at J, with 22 bases in the middle. For the CDR3, the DNA is TGTGCCAGCAGCCCGTCGTCGAGGCTCCCCTCGGGTGGCTACACCTTC. Protein product: CASSPSSRLPSGGYTF.

The CDR3 region has the DNA TGTGCCAGTAGTATGCAGGAGGCAGCAAACACTGAAGCTTTCTTT. This codes for CASSMQEAANTEAFF. The chain combines TRBV19 with TRBJ1-1; D remains unclear. This CDR3 spans 15 amino acids. Trimming cost V 3 bases and J 2 bases, with 13 bases left between them. Germline CDR1 reads LNHDA; CDR2 reads SQIVND (reference sequence).

The J gene is TRBJ2-3, the V gene TRBV10-3; possibly TRBD2 for D (5 bases). V was clipped by 6 bases and J by 3 bases, with 13 bases between them. Germline CDR1 and CDR2: ENHRY and SYGVKD. The CDR3 length is 14 residues. The CDR3 is CAISGLGNTDTQYF. CDR3 nucleotides: TGTGCCATCAGCGGACTGGGGAATACAGATACGCAGTATTTT.

The chain links TRBV7-8 to TRBJ2-2; 9 nucleotides agree with TRBD2. CDR1 and CDR2 from the germline V gene are SGHVS and FQNEAQ. The junction had 8 bases not matched to a gene; V was cut back by 8 bases and J by 4 bases. CDR3 length: 15 residues. DNA for the CDR3: TGTGCCAGCGGCGGGGGGGCCAAGGGCACCGGGGAGCTGTTTTTT. This translates into CASGGGAKGTGELFF.

The V gene is TRBV25-1, the J gene TRBJ1-4; 7 bases are shared with TRBD1. The V gene end was trimmed by 7 bases and the J gene end by 5 bases; junction bases not matched to a gene: 7. Germline CDR1 is MGHDK and CDR2 is SYGVNS. This CDR3 region has 14 residues. This CDR3 reads CASTKQGSNEKLFF. The CDR3 DNA is TGTGCCAGCACCAAACAGGGGTCGAATGAAAAACTGTTTTTT.

This chain joins TRBV7-2 and TRBJ1-6, with 11 bases that match TRBD1. The V and J ends lost 6 bases and 10 bases, in that order; junction bases with no gene match: 8. Germline V gene lookup returns CDR1 SGHTA and CDR2 FQGNSA. The CDR3 runs 15 residues. The CDR3 region has the DNA TGTGCCAGCAGTCCTTTCGGGACAGGGGGATCACCCCTCCACTTT. Its protein product is CASSPFGTGGSPLHF.

The genes are TRBV5-6 and TRBJ2-7; D may be TRBD1 (5 bases). Per germline, CDR1 SGHDT and CDR2 YYEEEE. V was clipped by 2 bases and J by 3 bases, with 6 bases between them. The CDR3 is 12 residues long. The CDR3, as DNA: TGTGCCAGCAGCTTAGGACACTACGAGCAGTACTTC. Amino acids: CASSLGHYEQYF.

V gene TRBV3-1 (or the pseudogene TRBV3-2) combines with J gene TRBJ1-4; 7 bases match TRBD1. After removal of 3 bases from V and 8 bases from J, the junction contained 6 bases not matched to a gene. The CDR3 consists of 14 residues. CDR1 is LGHDT, CDR2 YNNKEL, per germline (reference sequence). CDR3 loop: CASSQQGVGEKLFF. CDR3 nucleotides: TGTGCCAGCAGCCAGCAGGGGGTTGGGGAAAAACTGTTTTTT.

The chain joins TRBV6-5 to TRBJ2-7; TRBD2 is a possible D gene (6 bases). The CDR3 is 16 residues long. V was shortened by 0 bases and J by 4 bases, with 16 bases between the two germline ends. Germline V gives CDR1 MNHEY, CDR2 SVGAGI. CDR3 loop: CASSYSRRFGGYEQYF. The CDR3 coding sequence is TGTGCCAGCAGTTACTCGCGCCGCTTTGGAGGGTACGAGCAGTACTTC.

The chain recombines TRBV19 with TRBJ2-2; 15 bases agree with TRBD2. Germline values: CDR1 LNHDA, CDR2 SQIVND (reference sequence). Trimming took 6 bases from V and 0 from J; bases not matched to a gene: 2. The CDR3 spans 17 residues. CDR3 nucleotide sequence: TGTGCCAGTAGGGGACTAGCGGGGGGTACGAACACCGGGGAGCTGTTTTTT. Protein product: CASRGLAGGTNTGELFF.

The V and J genes are TRBV18 and TRBJ2-5; 10 nucleotides line up with TRBD1. CDR1 and CDR2 (germline): KGHSH, LQKENI. With V trimmed by 3 bases and J by 4 bases, 5 bases remained unmatched. The length of the CDR3 is 15 residues. CDR3 coding DNA: TGTGCCAGCTCACCGGTCGGACAGGGGGGAGAGACCCAGTACTTC. Its translation: CASSPVGQGGETQYF.

This chain links TRBV4-3 with TRBJ1-2, with 9 bases matching TRBD1. The CDR3 is 15 amino acids. Trimming removed 3 bases from V and 4 bases from J; junction bases left unmatched: 6. The germline V gene has CDR1 LGHNA and CDR2 YSLEER. The CDR3, as DNA: TGCGCCAGCAGCCACCTCGGACAGGGGACCTATGGCTACACCTTC. Its protein is CASSHLGQGTYGYTF.

The chain has TRBV3-1 (or the pseudogene TRBV3-2) and TRBJ2-5; 8 bases line up with TRBD1. The junction had 5 bases not matched to a gene; V was cut back by 0 bases and J by 2 bases. Germline-derived CDR1 and CDR2 are LGHDT and YNNKEL (reference sequence). This CDR3 has 16 amino acids. The CDR3 loop reads CASSQDRQGQQETQYF. The CDR3 DNA follows: TGTGCCAGCAGCCAAGATCGACAGGGGCAACAAGAGACCCAGTACTTC.

DNA for the CDR3: TGTGCCAGCAGGGGACTAGCGGGGAGCACCGGGGAGCTGTTTTTT. It translates to CASRGLAGSTGELFF. The rearrangement uses TRBV27 and TRBJ2-2; TRBD2 matches 13 bases. This CDR3 has 15 amino acids. CDR1 is MNHEY, CDR2 SMNVEV, per germline (reference sequence). After removal of 6 bases from V and 4 bases from J, the junction contained 2 bases not matched to a gene.

The chain uses TRBV10-3 and TRBJ1-2; 7 bases line up with TRBD1. Germline V gives CDR1 ENHRY, CDR2 SYGVKD. The trim removed 2 bases at V and 3 bases at J, leaving 3 bases unmatched. The CDR3 extends over 14 amino acids. In nucleotides, the CDR3 is TGTGCCATCAGTGAGACCGACAGGGACTATGGCTACACCTTC. Protein product: CAISETDRDYGYTF.

This rearrangement joins TRBV5-4 to TRBJ2-2, with 8 positions matching TRBD1. This CDR3 comprises 18 residues. Germline CDR1 SGHNT, CDR2 YYREEE (reference sequence). After removal of 4 bases from V and 4 bases from J, the junction contained 15 bases not matched to a gene. The CDR3 sequence is CASSGRQGISPATGELFF. In DNA form, the CDR3 reads TGTGCCAGCAGCGGGCGACAGGGGATTTCTCCGGCCACCGGGGAGCTGTTTTTT. The full variable domain, completed using reference TRBV5-4 and TRBJ2-2, is ETGVTQSPTHLIKTRGQQVTLRCSSQSGHNTVSWYQQALGQGPQFIFQYYREEENGRGNFPPRFSGLQFPNYSSELNVNALELDDSALYLCASSGRQGISPATGELFFGEGSRLTVL.

This clone showed up just a few times. Within the sample, other DNA sequences also encode this same CDR3. The genes are TRBV3-1 (or the pseudogene TRBV3-2) and TRBJ2-2; the match to TRBD2 covers 9 bases. The germline V gene encodes CDR1 LGHDT and CDR2 YNNKEL (reference sequence). CDR3 length: 16 amino acids. V dropped 0 bases and J dropped 4; count of bases not matched to a gene: 3. The CDR3 region has the DNA TGTGCCAGCAGCCAAGAAGCGGGGGGCCTCACCGGGGAGCTGTTTTTT. It yields the protein CASSQEAGGLTGELFF.

This chain uses TRBV12-3 or TRBV12-4 with TRBJ1-2; D is perhaps TRBD1 (5 bases). The CDR3 has 13 amino acids. The V gene lost 5 bases and the J gene lost 6 bases, with 13 bases spanning the gap. The CDR3 here is CASSTADSDGYTF. The CDR3 DNA reads TGTGCCAGCAGTACCGCTGACAGTGATGGCTACACCTTC.

As DNA, the CDR3 is TGCAGTGCTAGGTTCGGTGGCTACACCTTC. As protein: CSARFGGYTF. The chain combines TRBV20-1 with TRBJ1-2; no definite D call. This CDR3 comprises 10 residues. Germline CDR1 and CDR2: DFQATT and SNEGSKA (reference sequence). Trimming took off 3 bases at V and 7 bases at J, with 6 bases between the two ends.

The V gene is TRBV5-4, the J gene TRBJ2-1; a possible D gene is TRBD1 (6 bases). Germline CDR1 and CDR2: SGHNT and YYREEE (reference sequence). The CDR3 has 13 amino acids. Trimming removed 4 bases at V and 7 bases at J, with 12 bases between. CDR3: CASSPGTRNEQFF. The CDR3 DNA follows: TGTGCCAGCAGCCCCGGGACAAGGAATGAGCAGTTCTTC.

This clone has a handful of counts. The J gene is TRBJ1-2, the V gene TRBV2, with D possibly being TRBD1 (6 bases). Germline CDR1 reads SNHLY; CDR2 reads FYNNEI. The CDR3 length is 13 residues. Deletions cut 6 bases from V and 6 bases from J, with 14 bases between. CDR3 coding DNA: TGTGCCAGCAGCGCCCAACAGGGCCATGGCTACACCTTC. As protein: CASSAQQGHGYTF.

V usage is TRBV2 and J usage is TRBJ1-1, with 7 bases lining up with TRBD1. The CDR3 is 13 amino acids. CDR1 and CDR2 (germline): SNHLY, FYNNEI. After removal of 8 bases from V and 4 bases from J, the junction contained 7 bases not matched to a gene. The CDR3 loop reads CASVRAGGTEAFF. The CDR3 nucleotides are TGTGCCAGCGTTCGGGCAGGGGGCACTGAAGCTTTCTTT.

The genes are TRBV7-3 and TRBJ2-5, with TRBD1 matching over 8 bases. J was trimmed by 2 bases and V by 5 bases; bases with no gene match: 4. The CDR3 is 14 residues long. CDR1 SGHTA and CDR2 FQGTGA come from the germline V gene. CDR3 sequence: CASSPGGGQETQYF. The CDR3 DNA sequence: TGTGCCAGCAGCCCAGGGGGCGGGCAAGAGACCCAGTACTTC.

This rearrangement joins TRBV7-9 to TRBJ2-4; TRBD1 might be the D (5 bases). V lost 5 bases and J lost 5, with 7 bases in between. This CDR3 region has 12 residues. Per germline, CDR1 SEHNR and CDR2 FQNEAQ (reference sequence). This CDR3 is CASSPQENIQYF. The CDR3 DNA follows: TGTGCCAGCAGCCCACAGGAAAACATTCAGTACTTC.

This chain connects TRBV5-1 to TRBJ1-2; D gene unclear. V lost 0 bases and J 7 bases, leaving 7 bases between the germline ends. The CDR3 has 12 residues. Germline CDR1 is SGHRS and CDR2 is YFSETQ. The CDR3 loop is CASSLGHGGYTF. The CDR3 DNA follows: TGCGCCAGCAGCTTGGGACACGGTGGCTACACCTTC.

V and J are TRBV12-3 or TRBV12-4 and TRBJ1-5; D possibly corresponds to TRBD1 (5 bases). V shed 6 bases and J shed 9 bases, with 15 bases lying between them. The CDR3 has 13 residues. As DNA, the CDR3 is TGTGCCAGCAGCGACCCCGGGGGTCGGCCCCAGCATTTT. Protein: CASSDPGGRPQHF.

The rearrangement uses TRBV5-1 and TRBJ2-3, with 7 positions matching TRBD2. Germline loops: CDR1 SGHRS, CDR2 YFSETQ. The CDR3 is made up of 16 amino acids. The V and J ends lost 2 bases and 2 bases, in that order; junction bases with no gene match: 8. The CDR3 here is CASSLPSGTATDTQYF. DNA for the CDR3: TGCGCCAGCAGCTTACCTAGCGGTACGGCCACAGATACGCAGTATTTT. The whole variable domain, filled in from reference TRBV5-1 and TRBJ2-3, reads KAGVTQTPRYLIKTRGQQVTLSCSPISGHRSVSWYQQTPGQGLQFLFEYFSETQRNKGNFPGRFSGRQFSNSRSEMNVSTLELGDSALYLCASSLPSGTATDTQYFGPGTRLTVL.

The chain combines TRBV7-9 with TRBJ1-2; no definite D call. V was clipped by 1 base and J by 3 bases, with 15 bases between them. The CDR3 consists of 16 residues. Per germline, CDR1 SEHNR and CDR2 FQNEAQ (reference sequence). CDR3 region: CASSLESRVRDYGYTF. In DNA, the CDR3 is TGTGCCAGCAGCTTAGAAAGTCGGGTCCGGGACTATGGCTACACCTTC.

The gene calls are TRBV3-1 (or the pseudogene TRBV3-2) and TRBJ1-1; the D is unclear. Trimming stripped 6 bases from V and 5 bases from J, with 16 bases between. The CDR3 has 14 amino acids. Germline V lookup: CDR1 LGHDT, CDR2 YNNKEL (reference sequence). CDR3 residues: CASSHHTTGTEAFF. The CDR3 coding sequence is TGTGCCAGCAGTCACCACACGACGGGGACTGAAGCTTTCTTT.